Listed below are T cell receptor beta chains from one sample, sequenced in a study of T cell responses to AZD1222 COVID-19 vaccine. Data came from immunoSEQ multiplex PCR; TCRdb stores just in-frame clones and leaves some out. The sample yields more than 90,000 clones, more than 75% seen once. Sequenced material: peripheral blood, taken on day 0 of AZD1222 vaccination. These receptors were taken from an adult in good health. CDR3s include the opening cysteine and the closing phenylalanine or tryptophan. The D gene is left open where the match is weak. The size of a clone is reported for some rows only, either as once, few or many, or as a class for expanded clones.

j_call v_call d_call clone_size cdr3_aa cdr3_nt
TRBJ1-5 TRBV6-5 . . CASSSANSGQPQHF TGTGCCAGCAGTTCAGCGAACTCGGGTCAGCCCCAGCATTTT
TRBJ2-7 TRBV6-1 TRBD2 . CASSEWGGSGYEQYF TGTGCCAGCAGTGAATGGGGCGGGAGTGGGTACGAGCAGTACTTC
TRBJ1-5 TRBV2 . . CASSVDGPHSNQPQHF TGTGCCAGCAGTGTTGATGGGCCCCATAGCAATCAGCCCCAGCATTTT
TRBJ2-7 TRBV2 . . CASSEASYEQYF TGTGCCAGCAGTGAAGCTTCCTACGAGCAGTACTTC
TRBJ1-5 TRBV2 . . CASSLTPGSQPQHF TGTGCCAGCAGCCTTACGCCGGGCAGTCAGCCCCAGCATTTT
TRBJ1-1 TRBV11-3 . . CASSLGFGNTEAFF TGTGCCAGCAGCTTAGGTTTCGGAAACACTGAAGCTTTCTTT
TRBJ2-7 TRBV27 . . CASSDVVSAFTEQYF TGTGCCAGCAGCGACGTAGTTTCCGCCTTTACCGAGCAGTACTTC
TRBJ2-2 TRBV4-1 TRBD2 once CASSQLVTQRGGELFF TGCGCCAGCAGCCAGCTGGTCACACAGCGGGGCGGGGAGCTGTTTTTT
TRBJ1-1 TRBV4-2 . . CASSLDRANTEAFF TGTGCCAGCAGTCTTGACAGAGCGAACACTGAAGCTTTCTTT
TRBJ1-2 TRBV28 . . CASSFRDTGVGDTF TGTGCCAGCAGTTTTCGGGACACCGGAGTTGGGGACACCTTC
TRBJ1-2 TRBV12-3/TRBV12-4 . . CASSRTANYGYTF TGTGCCAGCAGCAGGACAGCGAACTATGGCTACACCTTC
TRBJ2-7 TRBV18 . . CASSPGDNSYEQYF TGTGCCAGCTCACCCGGGGACAACTCCTACGAGCAGTACTTC
TRBJ2-1 TRBV7-2 TRBD2 few CASSLERREMDEQFF TGTGCCAGCAGCTTAGAGCGGCGGGAGATGGATGAGCAGTTCTTC
TRBJ2-1 TRBV5-8 . . CASSLPVNEQFF TGTGCCAGCAGCTTACCCGTGAATGAGCAGTTCTTC
TRBJ2-7 TRBV6-6 . . CASSYSSTYEQYF TGTGCCAGCAGTTACTCGTCAACCTACGAGCAGTACTTC
TRBJ2-3 TRBV28 TRBD1 . CASRYPRGQIITDTQYF TGTGCCAGCAGATACCCCCGGGGACAGATAATCACAGATACGCAGTATTTT
TRBJ1-6 TRBV28 . . CASSPGSPGSPLHF TGTGCCAGCAGCCCCGGGTCTCCGGGGTCACCCCTCCACTTT